These 6 T cell receptor beta chains came from one sample sequenced in a study of shared clonotypes between healthy human individuals. This table comes from immunoSEQ multiplex PCR, and its TCRdb copy is limited to in-frame clones, with some not included. Found here are 2 million to 2.5 million clones, under 97% of them singletons; the top ten hold roughly 0.13%. The source material was naive CD4+ T cells sorted from blood. Subset here: CD45RA+ positively selected. Receptor source: a young man in good health.

J is TRBJ1-6 and V is TRBV12-5; D is unclear. The CDR3 sequence is 14 residues long. Germline V lookup: CDR1 LGHNT, CDR2 FRNRAP. Trimming shortened V by 5 bases and J by 8 bases, and 13 bases separated the two germline ends. The CDR3 nucleotides are TGTGCTAGTGGTCCCTCAGGTCTTTATTCACCCCTCCACTTT. Translating gives CASGPSGLYSPLHF.

J is TRBJ2-3 and V is TRBV27; the match to TRBD2 covers 9 bases. CDR3 length equals 17 residues. The trim removed 3 bases at V and 5 bases at J, leaving 12 bases unmatched. Germline-derived CDR1 and CDR2 are MNHEY and SMNVEV (reference sequence). The CDR3 DNA reads as TGTGCCAGCAGTTTCTCGTGGATAGCGGGAGCGGAAGATACGCAGTATTTT. Translating gives CASSFSWIAGAEDTQYF.

V gene TRBV7-9 combines with J gene TRBJ2-3, with 8 bases aligning to TRBD1. Germline V gene sequence: CDR1 SEHNR, CDR2 FQNEAQ (reference sequence). V was clipped by 5 bases and J by 1 base; unmatched bases: 5. The CDR3 is 15 residues long. CDR3 sequence: CASSPSRGRTDTQYF. DNA for the CDR3: TGTGCCAGCAGCCCTTCCAGGGGGCGCACAGATACGCAGTATTTT. Full variable domain (rest looked up from reference TRBV7-9 and TRBJ2-3): DTGVSQNPRHKITKRGQNVTFRCDPISEHNRLYWYRQTLGQGPEFLTYFQNEAQLEKSRLLSDRFSAERPKGSFSTLEIQRTEQGDSAMYLCASSPSRGRTDTQYFGPGTRLTVL.

This clone was detected only once. The chain joins TRBV19 to TRBJ2-7, with D perhaps TRBD1 (6 bases). This CDR3 is built from 14 residues. V lost 6 bases and J 4 bases, leaving 16 bases between the germline ends. From germline, CDR1 is LNHDA and CDR2 SQIVND (reference sequence). Written as DNA, the CDR3 is TGTGCCAGTAGCTCACCCGGGACAACTTACGAGCAGTACTTC. This encodes CASSSPGTTYEQYF.

The rearrangement uses TRBV6-1 and TRBJ2-7; D ambiguous. In germline, CDR1 is MNHNS, CDR2 SASEGT. V lost 0 bases, J lost 5 bases, and 14 bases lay in between. The CDR3 is 15 residues long. In DNA form, the CDR3 reads TGTGCCAGCAGTGAAGCGCACTGGCGATTGGACGAGCAGTACTTC. Residues: CASSEAHWRLDEQYF.

This clone was observed a few times. V is TRBV30 and J is TRBJ1-2; no clear D gene. The V gene's germline CDR1 is GTSNPN and CDR2 SVGIG (reference sequence). This CDR3 has 13 residues. V lost 8 bases and J 0 bases, leaving 13 bases between the germline ends. CDR3 sequence: CAAETLANYGYTF. CDR3 bases: TGTGCCGCGGAGACGCTCGCTAACTATGGCTACACCTTC.